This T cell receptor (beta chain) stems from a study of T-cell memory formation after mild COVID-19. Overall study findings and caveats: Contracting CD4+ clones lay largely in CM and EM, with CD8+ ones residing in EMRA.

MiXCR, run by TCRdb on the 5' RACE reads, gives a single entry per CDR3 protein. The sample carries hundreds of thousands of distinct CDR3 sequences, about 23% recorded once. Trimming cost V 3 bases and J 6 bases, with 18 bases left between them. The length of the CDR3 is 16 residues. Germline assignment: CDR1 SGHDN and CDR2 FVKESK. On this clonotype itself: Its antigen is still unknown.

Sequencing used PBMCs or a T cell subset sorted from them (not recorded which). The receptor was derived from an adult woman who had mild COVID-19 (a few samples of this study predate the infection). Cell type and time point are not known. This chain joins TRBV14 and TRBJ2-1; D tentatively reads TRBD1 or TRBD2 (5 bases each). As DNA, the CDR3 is TGTGCCAGCAGCCAGGCCGTTGGGGGTCCCGCCAATGAGCAGTTCTTC. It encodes CASSQAVGGPANEQFF.